The following is a T cell receptor (beta chain) sequence with its context. The antigen is not known. Repertoires were generated with immunoSEQ multiplex PCR, while TCRdb's copy carries only in-frame clones and drops some. The table lists nearly 45,000 clones, about three quarters of them singletons. These data are taken from a study of vaccination effects on CD4 cells after COVID-19. Following 10 days of culture, CD4+ T cells were isolated. All study participants received two doses of BNT162b2 or mRNA-1273 vaccine. Vaccine recipients, nucleocapsid antibody negative, had no prior SARS-CoV-2 infection. Whole-study results and caveats: There was only 1 of 255 vaccine-induced clones in healthy vaccinees that cross-reacted with common cold coronaviruses. The study got few convalescent patients and did not collect any early post-infection timepoints.

Specimen: CD4+ T cells from PBMCs cultured without peptide, collected after COVID-19 vaccination. The TCR was taken from a human donor who received a COVID-19 vaccine.

This CDR3 is CASGGTGSGANVLTF. The CDR3 DNA is TGTGCTAGTGGGGGCACAGGATCGGGGGCCAACGTCCTGACTTTC. The gene calls are TRBV12-5 and TRBJ2-6, with a tentative D call TRBD1 (5 bases). The germline V gene encodes CDR1 LGHNT and CDR2 FRNRAP. The length of the CDR3 is 15 residues. Trimming left V 6 bases short and J 4 bases short, with 13 bases between.